Sequencing of this T cell receptor (beta chain) was carried out in a study of T cell repertoires in cytomegalovirus infection. In its sample, this clonotype was seen once. Its antigen is unknown. Unmatched junction bases numbered 10, after V lost 5 bases and J lost 0 bases. The length of the CDR3 is 16 residues. In germline, CDR1 is MNHEY, CDR2 SMNVEV (reference sequence). TCRdb reprocessed the reads with MiXCR, giving one entry per CDR3 protein. The sample holds hundreds of thousands of distinct CDR3 sequences; roughly 36% are singletons and the top ten take about 20%. This receptor was obtained from a human donor in good health (CMV status not recorded). Some clones in this sample may be carry-over from other donors' samples. The sample in question was cultured PBMCs, obtained from culture after CMV antigen stimulation. V and J are TRBV27 and TRBJ2-7; TRBD1 aligns across 7 bases. In DNA, the CDR3 is TGTGCCAGCAGTCCAGAGCCGGGACAGCCCTCCTACGAGCAGTACTTC. Its translation: CASSPEPGQPSYEQYF.